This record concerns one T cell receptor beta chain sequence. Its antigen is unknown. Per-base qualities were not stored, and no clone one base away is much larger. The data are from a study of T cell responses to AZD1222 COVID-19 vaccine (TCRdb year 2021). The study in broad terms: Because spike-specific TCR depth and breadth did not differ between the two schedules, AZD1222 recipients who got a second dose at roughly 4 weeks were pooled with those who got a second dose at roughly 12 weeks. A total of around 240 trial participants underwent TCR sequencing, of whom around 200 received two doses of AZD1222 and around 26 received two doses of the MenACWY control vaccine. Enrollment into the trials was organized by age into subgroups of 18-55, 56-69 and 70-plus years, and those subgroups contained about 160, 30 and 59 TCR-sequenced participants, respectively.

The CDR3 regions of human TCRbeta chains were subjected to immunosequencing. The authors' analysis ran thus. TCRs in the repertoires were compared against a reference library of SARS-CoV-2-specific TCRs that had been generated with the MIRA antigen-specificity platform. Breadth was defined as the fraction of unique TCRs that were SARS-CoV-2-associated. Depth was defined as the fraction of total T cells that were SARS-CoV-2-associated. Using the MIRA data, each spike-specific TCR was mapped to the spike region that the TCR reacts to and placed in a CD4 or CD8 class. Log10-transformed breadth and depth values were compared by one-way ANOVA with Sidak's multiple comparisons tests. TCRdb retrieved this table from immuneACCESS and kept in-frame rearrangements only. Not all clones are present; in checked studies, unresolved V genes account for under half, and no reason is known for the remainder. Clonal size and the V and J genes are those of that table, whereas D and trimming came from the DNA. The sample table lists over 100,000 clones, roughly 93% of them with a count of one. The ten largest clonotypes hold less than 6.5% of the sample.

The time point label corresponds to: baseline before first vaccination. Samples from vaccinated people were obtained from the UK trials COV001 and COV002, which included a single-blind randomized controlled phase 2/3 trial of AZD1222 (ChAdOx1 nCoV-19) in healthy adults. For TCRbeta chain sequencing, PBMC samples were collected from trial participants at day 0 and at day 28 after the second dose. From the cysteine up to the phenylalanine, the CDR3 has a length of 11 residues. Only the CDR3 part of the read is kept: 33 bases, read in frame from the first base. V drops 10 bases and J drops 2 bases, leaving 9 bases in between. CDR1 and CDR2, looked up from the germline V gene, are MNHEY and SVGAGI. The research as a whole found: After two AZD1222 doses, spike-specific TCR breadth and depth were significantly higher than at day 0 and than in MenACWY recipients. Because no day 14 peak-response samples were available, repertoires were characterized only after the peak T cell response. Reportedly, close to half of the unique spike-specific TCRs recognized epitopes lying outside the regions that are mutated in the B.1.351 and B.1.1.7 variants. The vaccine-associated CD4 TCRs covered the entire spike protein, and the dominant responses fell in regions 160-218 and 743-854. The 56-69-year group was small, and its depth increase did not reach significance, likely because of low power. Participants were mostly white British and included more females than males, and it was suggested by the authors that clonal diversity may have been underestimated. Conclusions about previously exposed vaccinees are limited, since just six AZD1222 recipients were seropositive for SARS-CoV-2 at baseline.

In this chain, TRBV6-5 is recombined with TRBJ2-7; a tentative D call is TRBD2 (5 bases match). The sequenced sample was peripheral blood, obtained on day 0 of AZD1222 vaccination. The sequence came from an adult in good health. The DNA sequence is TGTGCCACCCAGAGGGCCTACGAGCAGTACTTC. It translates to CATQRAYEQYF.